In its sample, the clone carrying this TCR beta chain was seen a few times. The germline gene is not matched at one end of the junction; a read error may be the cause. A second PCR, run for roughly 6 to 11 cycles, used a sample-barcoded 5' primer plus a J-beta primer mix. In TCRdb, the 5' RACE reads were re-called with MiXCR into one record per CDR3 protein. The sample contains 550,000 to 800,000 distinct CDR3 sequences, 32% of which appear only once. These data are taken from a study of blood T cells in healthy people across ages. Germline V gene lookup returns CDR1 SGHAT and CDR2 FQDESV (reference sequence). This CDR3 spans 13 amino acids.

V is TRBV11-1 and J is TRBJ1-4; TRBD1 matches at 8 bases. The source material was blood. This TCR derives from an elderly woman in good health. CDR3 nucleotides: TGTGCCAGCAGCTACAGGGGGGAAGAAAAACGGTTTTTT. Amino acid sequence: CASSYRGEEKRFF.